The 2 T cell receptor beta chains below come from one sample, sequenced in a study of cytomegalovirus exposure and HLA in healthy donors. A multiplex PCR was run with 60 Vbeta primers and 13 Jbeta primers. Some clones are missing from TCRdb's copy, which holds only in-frame ones; the method was immunoSEQ multiplex PCR. Of about 150,000 clones in the sample, approximately 75% were seen once. The sequenced sample was PBMCs. These receptor sequences come from a male donor in good health and CMV-seronegative.

The rearrangement links TRBV5-1 to TRBJ2-5, with a weak D call TRBD2 (5 bases). Trimming removed 4 bases from V and 2 bases from J, with 12 bases in between. Germline V CDR1 and CDR2: SGHRS, YFSETQ. This CDR3 comprises 14 residues. CDR3 DNA sequence: TGCGCCAGCAGCCTAGGGCAGCGGCAAGAGACCCAGTACTTC. It translates to CASSLGQRQETQYF.

This clone was recorded a few times. The rearrangement joins TRBV2 to TRBJ1-1; D gene unclear. Between the trimmed V and J ends, which lost 6 bases and 0 bases, there was a span of 8 bases. This CDR3 comprises 13 residues. CDR1 is SNHLY and CDR2 is FYNNEI in the germline V gene. CDR3 loop: CASRGGMNTEAFF. CDR3 coding DNA: TGTGCCAGCAGAGGCGGCATGAACACTGAAGCTTTCTTT.